This TCR beta chain is from a study of tumor-infiltrating lymphocytes in primary liver carcinoma. Study-wide context: There were roughly 3.5 to 7.5 million productive TCRbeta reads per sample, a yield similar across tissue types.

Study-wide findings and caveats: The study found tumor-adjacent and tumor-blood pairs overlapped less than tumor region pairs.

In regard to this clonotype: Its antigen is undetermined. One end of the junction is discordant with germline, which a read error may explain.

Germline CDR1 reads DFQATT; CDR2 reads SNEGSKA (reference sequence). This CDR3 contains 14 residues. Co-extraction yielded RNA and DNA from approximately 22-30 mg of unsorted bulk tissue. Patients had chronic HBV infection and were treatment-naive. The input was 500 ng total RNA; TCR beta cDNA was made from it with a constant-region primer. What produced the TCR beta libraries was three nested multiplex PCR rounds using slightly modified ARM-PCR. Each of the first two PCR rounds ran roughly 10 cycles with TRBV1-TRBV30 forward and C-beta reverse primers. TCRdb re-analysed the multiplex PCR reads in MiXCR, keeping a single row per CDR3 protein. This sample has about 37,000 distinct CDR3 sequences, with approximately 82% found just once.

The chain is built from TRBV20-1 and TRBJ2-1; weak D call: TRBD2 (5 bases). This clonotype was obtained from a man aged 35-49 years with primary liver carcinoma and hepatitis B virus infection. Sequencing used tumor-adjacent normal liver tissue. CDR3 protein: CSALAGSRGNEHFF. DNA of the CDR3: TGCAGTGCTTTAGCCGGGTCTCGAGGGAATGAGCACTTCTTC.